This T cell receptor beta chain was sequenced for a study of blood T cell repertoires in COVID-19. In the study overall: From the United States, Italy and Spain came samples of acute and convalescent COVID-19. PBMCs, B-cell-depleted T cells, or T cells provided the cDNA or gDNA that made up the material.

Per the original data handling: Amplification from reference gene primers served as the basis for estimated nucleated cell counts. Sequenced by immunoSEQ multiplex PCR; TCRdb stores in-frame clones only, minus some. That table supplies the V and J calls and clone size; D and trimming were determined from the DNA. The sample gives around 120,000 clones, over 70% of which show up once; 25% to 30% is in the top ten. There are a few counts of this clone. V lost 1 base to trimming and J lost 0 bases, with 10 bases between them. The CDR3 is made up of 16 amino acids. Looked up from germline, CDR1 is MGHRA and CDR2 is YSYEKL.

Sequencing was performed on peripheral blood. This chain connects TRBV4-1 to TRBJ1-3; maybe TRBD1 (5 bases). This sequence was found in a woman aged 70-85 years with acute or convalescent COVID-19. The CDR3 loop reads CASSQGGRGSGNTIYF. The CDR3 coding sequence is TGCGCCAGCAGCCAAGGGGGCCGCGGCTCTGGAAACACCATATATTTT.